One and the same sample provided the 21 T cell receptor beta chains below, sequenced in a study of CD8 T cells in Susac syndrome. RNA in amounts of about 0.45 to 1 ug was reverse transcribed with random hexamers. MiXCR, applied by TCRdb to the immunoSEQ multiplex PCR reads, yields one record per CDR3 protein. In the table there are approximately 130,000 distinct CDR3 sequences, around 91% of which are singletons. Sequencing was performed on CD8+ T cells from PBMCs. The receptors stem from a human donor with multiple sclerosis.

The chain couples TRBV7-8 to TRBJ1-1; a weak D match, TRBD1 (6 bases). The CDR3 runs 14 residues. Germline CDR1 is SGHVS and CDR2 is FQNEAQ. The germline V and J ends were trimmed by 4 bases and 2 bases, with 11 bases remaining between them. The CDR3 loop is CASSSMGGNTEAFF. CDR3 DNA sequence: TGTGCCAGCAGCTCCATGGGGGGCAACACTGAAGCTTTCTTT.

CDR3 region: CASSLRGLPEAFF. The DNA for the CDR3 is TGTGCCAGCAGTTTGCGGGGGTTACCTGAAGCTTTCTTT. The gene calls are TRBV28 and TRBJ1-1; a possible D gene is TRBD1 (5 bases). The CDR3 loop spans 13 amino acids. Germline CDR1 is MDHEN and CDR2 is SYDVKM. V was clipped by 3 bases and J by 6 bases, with 11 bases between them.

The J gene is TRBJ2-3, the V gene TRBV29-1; D assignment may be TRBD1 or TRBD2 (5 bases each). This CDR3 comprises 13 residues. Germline CDR1 and CDR2: SQVTM and ANQGSEA. V shed 6 bases and J shed 8 bases, with 18 bases lying between them. The CDR3 spells CSVGTDLQATQYF. The CDR3 DNA sequence: TGCAGCGTGGGGACCGACCTGCAAGCTACGCAGTATTTT.

This chain uses TRBV27 with TRBJ2-7; tentative D call: TRBD1 (6 bases). From germline, CDR1 is MNHEY and CDR2 SMNVEV (reference sequence). Trimming removed 0 bases from V and 4 bases from J, with 13 bases in between. The CDR3 has 15 amino acids. The CDR3 is CASSLSGASGYEQYF. The CDR3 DNA is TGTGCCAGCAGTTTATCGGGGGCCTCGGGTTACGAGCAGTACTTC.

This rearrangement joins TRBV6-6 to TRBJ1-1; D is possibly TRBD1 (6 bases). The CDR3 totals 16 residues. Trimming took off 0 bases at V and 4 bases at J, with 15 bases between the two ends. From germline, CDR1 is MNHNY and CDR2 SVGAGI (reference sequence). CDR3 residues: CASSYSIGGLGTEAFF. CDR3 sequence (DNA): TGTGCCAGCAGTTACTCGATTGGGGGCCTGGGCACTGAAGCTTTCTTT.

The J gene is TRBJ1-1, the V gene TRBV19; D may be TRBD1 (6 bases). Germline values: CDR1 LNHDA, CDR2 SQIVND (reference sequence). Between the trimmed V and J ends, which lost 4 bases and 7 bases, there was a span of 10 bases. The CDR3 length is 12 residues. The CDR3 DNA sequence: TGTGCCAGTAGTACTGGACAGAATGAAGCTTTCTTT. Translating it yields CASSTGQNEAFF.

The chain carries TRBV27 and TRBJ2-1; D remains ambiguous. CDR3 length equals 12 residues. V gave up 3 bases and J gave up 6 bases, with 6 bases separating them. Per the germline V gene, CDR1 is MNHEY and CDR2 is SMNVEV (reference sequence). This chain's CDR3 is CASSLTGNEQFF. CDR3 coding DNA: TGTGCCAGCAGTTTGACCGGCAATGAGCAGTTCTTC.

The chain joins TRBV5-4 to TRBJ1-4; D uncertain. Trimming took off 2 bases at V and 3 bases at J, with 2 bases between the two ends. The V gene's germline CDR1 is SGHNT and CDR2 YYREEE (reference sequence). CDR3 length: 12 residues. In DNA, the CDR3 is TGTGCCAGCAGCTTTTCTAATGAAAAACTGTTTTTT. Its protein product is CASSFSNEKLFF.

The J gene is TRBJ1-5, the V gene TRBV24-1, with D hard to call. The CDR3 has 14 amino acids. The V gene lost 4 bases and the J gene lost 4 bases, with 10 bases spanning the gap. Germline CDR1 is KGHDR and CDR2 is SFDVKD. CDR3 nucleotide sequence: TGTGCCACCAGTGACCCGCCCGATAATCAGCCCCAGCATTTT. Residues: CATSDPPDNQPQHF.

This clonotype appeared a few times. V is TRBV7-9 and J is TRBJ2-7; D is unclear. Per the germline V gene, CDR1 is SEHNR and CDR2 is FQNEAQ (reference sequence). This CDR3 region has 12 residues. Trimming shortened V by 5 bases and J by 2 bases, and 7 bases separated the two germline ends. CDR3 nucleotides: TGTGCCAGCAGCCCCGGCCCCTACGAGCAGTACTTC. Protein sequence: CASSPGPYEQYF.

The chain recombines TRBV29-1 with TRBJ1-2; D gene unclear. Trimming pared 2 bases from V and 8 bases from J, leaving 18 bases between. CDR1 and CDR2 (germline): SQVTM, ANQGSEA. This CDR3 spans 14 amino acids. CDR3 nucleotides: TGCAGCGTTGAAAGCCCAGTTTTGATTCGGGGCTACACCTTC. It yields the protein CSVESPVLIRGYTF.

The rearrangement uses TRBV9 and TRBJ1-1; no definite D call. V was cut by 4 bases and J by 6 bases, with 10 bases left in between. There are 12 residues in the CDR3. Germline V gene data show CDR1 as SGDLS and CDR2 as YYNGEE. CDR3: CASSSFASEAFF. In nucleotides, the CDR3 is TGTGCCAGCAGCTCCTTCGCGTCTGAAGCTTTCTTT.

The rearrangement links TRBV28 to TRBJ2-7, with a weak D call TRBD2 (5 bases). The CDR3 loop spans 14 amino acids. Deletions cut 10 bases from V and 6 bases from J, with 22 bases between. CDR1 and CDR2 (germline): MDHEN, SYDVKM. The CDR3 loop reads CATTIEGPPSEQYF. The CDR3 DNA sequence: TGTGCCACCACGATTGAGGGCCCCCCCTCCGAGCAGTACTTC.

This clonotype was detected only a few times. The chain recombines TRBV7-2 with TRBJ2-2; D ambiguous. The CDR3 consists of 14 residues. V was clipped by 5 bases and J by 3 bases, with 10 bases between them. CDR1 is SGHTA and CDR2 is FQGNSA in the germline V gene. As DNA, the CDR3 is TGTGCCAGCAGCCTAACGACGTACACCGGGGAGCTGTTTTTT. Protein sequence: CASSLTTYTGELFF.

The CDR3 DNA reads TGTGCCTGGAGTGTAAATCAGGGGAGCTACGAGCAGTACTTC. This sequence encodes CAWSVNQGSYEQYF. The V gene is TRBV30, the J gene TRBJ2-7, with D tentatively TRBD1 (6 bases). This CDR3 contains 14 residues. Looked up from germline, CDR1 is GTSNPN and CDR2 is SVGIG (reference sequence). V lost 0 bases and J 3 bases, leaving 12 bases between the germline ends.

The chain has TRBV23-1 and TRBJ2-4; D uncertain. TRBV23-1 is reported as an ORF; its role is uncertain. This CDR3 spans 16 amino acids. Trimming removed 4 bases at V and 0 bases at J, with 13 bases between. The CDR3 nucleotides are TGCGCCAGCAGTCTTCAGGCGCGCCTAGCCAAAAACATTCAGTACTTC. Protein product: CASSLQARLAKNIQYF.

The V gene is TRBV4-1, the J gene TRBJ1-1, with a weak D call TRBD1 (5 bases). This CDR3 has 14 amino acids. V was cut by 5 bases and J by 0 bases, with 10 bases left in between. The germline V gene encodes CDR1 MGHRA and CDR2 YSYEKL. DNA of the CDR3: TGCGCCAGCAGCTACGGGACGCTGAACACTGAAGCTTTCTTT. It encodes CASSYGTLNTEAFF.

The J gene is TRBJ1-4, the V gene TRBV2; D unclear. CDR1 and CDR2 from the germline V gene are SNHLY and FYNNEI. The V end was cut by 8 bases, the J end by 7 bases, with 14 bases between. The CDR3 totals 13 residues. The DNA of the CDR3 is TGTGCCAGCGCTCTCGGGTGGGGTGAAAAACTGTTTTTT. Amino acid sequence: CASALGWGEKLFF.

The rearrangement uses TRBV15 and TRBJ2-3; D gene unclear. The CDR3 length is 18 residues. Trimming left V 1 base short and J 2 bases short, with 19 bases between. The germline gives CDR1 LNHNV, CDR2 YYDKDF (reference sequence). This CDR3 reads CATSRGFSRVGVTDTQYF. CDR3 DNA: TGTGCCACCAGCAGAGGATTTTCGCGCGTCGGCGTCACAGATACGCAGTATTTT. Supplemented by reference TRBV15 and TRBJ2-3, the full variable domain reads DAMVIQNPRYQVTQFGKPVTLSCSQTLNHNVMYWYQQKSSQAPKLLFHYYDKDFNNEADTPDNFQSRRPNTSFCFLDIRSPGLGDTAMYLCATSRGFSRVGVTDTQYFGPGTRLTVL.

This chain uses TRBV13 with TRBJ2-7; TRBD1 agrees at 9 bases. The CDR3 is 16 amino acids. Germline trimming cut 4 bases from V and 1 base from J; bases unmatched to any gene: 8. Germline values: CDR1 PRHDT, CDR2 FYEKMQ (reference sequence). The CDR3 reads CASSSVGQGISYEQYF. The DNA for the CDR3 is TGTGCCAGCAGCTCAGTGGGACAGGGAATTTCCTACGAGCAGTACTTC.

V usage is TRBV12-3 or TRBV12-4 and J usage is TRBJ2-1; D is undetermined. CDR3 length: 13 residues. V dropped 4 bases and J dropped 8 bases, with 12 bases sitting between them. Here the CDR3 DNA reads TGTGCCAGCAGTTCGGAAAGCCTGGATGAGCAGTTCTTC. Protein sequence: CASSSESLDEQFF.